This T cell receptor (beta chain) was identified in a study of PD-1 blockade in classical Hodgkin lymphoma (dated by TCRdb to the early 2020s). Background on the whole study: Nivolumab dosing was 3 mg/kg intravenously every 2 weeks, continuing until either disease progression or unacceptable toxicity. To define a peripheral blood immune signature of response to PD-1 blockade in classical Hodgkin lymphoma, the study combined TCR beta sequencing with CyTOF. General findings and caveats noted by the study authors: Lower diversity was observed in patients in whom nivolumab was started less than 1 year after ASCT, and these patients were excluded from later analyses so that confounding by immune reconstitution would be avoided. By C4D1, a significant rise was seen in CD4+ TCR diversity but not in CD8+ TCR diversity (p=0.0027 vs p=0.16), and the rise was most apparent among complete responders (p=0.02). Baseline TCR diversity was reported to be lower in newly diagnosed patients than in healthy donors, and even lower in relapsed/refractory patients. Baseline diversity similar to that of newly diagnosed patients was observed in trial patients achieving complete response, whereas significantly lower diversity was observed in partial responders and progressors. The study was restricted to a single clinical trial cohort, and the causes of repertoire differences, possibly disease activity or prior therapy, were left undefined.

With respect to this clone: Its recognized antigen is unknown. No much larger clonotype is one base removed from it; base qualities were not supplied.

The time point label, read with the paper, signifies: cycle 4 day 1 (C4D1), after less than 7 weeks of nivolumab. Every trial patient had relapsed after autologous stem cell transplantation, and cohorts A, B and C differed in prior brentuximab vedotin exposure. Using a Miltenyi CD8+ T cell isolation kit, CD8+ T cells were purified from thawed PBMCs through magnetic negative selection. The trial cohort included fewer than 60 patients with relapsed/refractory classical Hodgkin lymphoma, and each patient had a best overall response of complete response, partial response or progressive disease. Single-agent nivolumab was administered to trial patients in the multi-cohort phase II CheckMate 205 trial. An independent review committee assessed best overall response by applying the 2007 International Working Group response criteria. Trial PBMCs were collected immediately before nivolumab initiation (C1D1) and during therapy at cycle 2 day 1 and cycle 4 day 1. Peripheral blood was collected in 8 mL Vacutainer Cell Preparation Tubes, from which PBMCs were isolated by centrifugation and then cryopreserved. Purified CD4+ and CD8+ fractions were prepared only for cases in which an additional PBMC sample was available. Magnetically labelled cells were removed on LS columns in a quadroMACS separator, and the flow-through was retained as the purified fraction.

Genomic DNA was isolated using the Qiagen DNeasy kit from unsorted PBMCs as well as from negatively selected CD4+ and CD8+ fractions. Using primers that anneal to V and J segments, immunoSEQ multiplex PCR amplified the TCR beta CDR3 regions. Amplification bias was minimized using a synthetic immune receptor repertoire, and residual bias was removed computationally after sequencing. In the original analysis: Repertoire diversity was quantified as the Shannon entropy index using custom Python scripts. The unsorted, CD4+ and CD8+ repertoires were each analyzed separately, with the exception of combined analyses, where CD4+ and CD8+ sequences were merged in silico. Clonal expansion was defined as a frequency increase of at least 2-fold after treatment compared with C1D1, and clones undetected at baseline were assigned a pseudocount of 0.5. Clones with 0 or 1 copy at C1D1 were classified as singleton clones, and clones with 2 or more copies were classified as non-singleton clones. Clones expanded in unsorted samples were annotated as CD4+, CD8+ or unknown by matching protein sequences in sorted samples from the same patient. Wilcoxon tests were applied to paired samples to test diversity changes from C1D1 to C4D1. TCRdb retrieved this table from immuneACCESS and kept in-frame rearrangements only. Not all clones are present; in checked studies, unresolved V genes account for under half, and no reason is known for the remainder. The V and J calls and the clone size are those of that table, but D and trimming were determined from the DNA. The sample table records 9,500 to 10,000 clones; 65% to 75% of these occur just once. The ten top clones hold roughly 10% of the sample.

The CDR3, from cysteine to phenylalanine, totals 16 residues. The retained sequence is limited to the CDR3, 48 bases, with the frame set at the first base. As encoded in the germline V gene (reference sequence), CDR1 is SGHNT while CDR2 is YYREEE. V trim: 4 bases; J trim: 7 bases; unmatched bases: 7. Sequencing used CD8+ T cells from blood, obtained before the fourth cycle of nivolumab. The receptor's source is a human donor with classical Hodgkin lymphoma. The chain joins TRBV5-4 to TRBJ2-2; 13 central nucleotides agree with TRBD2. The CDR3 is CASSPGLAGEVGELFF. In nucleotides, the sequence is TGTGCCAGCAGCCCCGGACTAGCGGGAGAGGTCGGGGAGCTGTTTTTT.